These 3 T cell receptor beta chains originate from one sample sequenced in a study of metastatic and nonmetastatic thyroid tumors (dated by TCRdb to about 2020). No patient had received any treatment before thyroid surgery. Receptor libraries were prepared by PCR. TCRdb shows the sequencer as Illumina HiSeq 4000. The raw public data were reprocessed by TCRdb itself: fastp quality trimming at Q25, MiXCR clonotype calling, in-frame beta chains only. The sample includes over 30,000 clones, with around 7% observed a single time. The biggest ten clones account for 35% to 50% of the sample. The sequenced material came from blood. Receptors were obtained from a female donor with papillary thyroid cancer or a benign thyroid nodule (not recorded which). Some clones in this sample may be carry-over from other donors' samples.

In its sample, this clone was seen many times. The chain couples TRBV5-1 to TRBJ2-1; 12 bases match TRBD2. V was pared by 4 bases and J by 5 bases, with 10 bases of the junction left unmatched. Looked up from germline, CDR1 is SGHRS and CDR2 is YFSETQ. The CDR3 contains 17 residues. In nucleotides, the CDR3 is TGCGCCAGCAGCCAGGGACCGGGACTAGCGGGTGACAATGAGCAGTTCTTC. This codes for CASSQGPGLAGDNEQFF. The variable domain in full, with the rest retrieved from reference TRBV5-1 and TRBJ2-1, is KAGVTQTPRYLIKTRGQQVTLSCSPISGHRSVSWYQQTPGQGLQFLFEYFSETQRNKGNFPGRFSGRQFSNSRSEMNVSTLELGDSALYLCASSQGPGLAGDNEQFFGPGTRLTVL.

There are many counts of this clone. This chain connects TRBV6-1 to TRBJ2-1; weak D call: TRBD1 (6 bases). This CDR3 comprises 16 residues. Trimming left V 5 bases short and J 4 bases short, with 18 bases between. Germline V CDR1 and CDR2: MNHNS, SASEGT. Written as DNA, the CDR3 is TGTGCCAGCAGTCGAGCGGACAGTCTCCCTTACAATGAGCAGTTCTTC. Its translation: CASSRADSLPYNEQFF.

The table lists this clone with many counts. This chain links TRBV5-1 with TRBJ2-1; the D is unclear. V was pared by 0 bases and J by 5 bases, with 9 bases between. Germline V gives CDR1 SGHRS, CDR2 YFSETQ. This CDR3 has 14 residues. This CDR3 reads CASSLDARNNEQFF. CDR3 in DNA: TGCGCCAGCAGCTTGGATGCCAGAAACAATGAGCAGTTCTTC.